The T cell receptor beta chain under discussion was sequenced for a study of human T cells and chemical hapten exposure. Study-level points and caveats: Significantly more large CDR3 similarity clusters were formed by expanded TCRs than by controls. PT1 expanded TCR numbers tracked positively with patch test score. TCRs at high frequency, those above 1 in 1000, did not change with DPC sensitization.

The time point: patch test 2, 6 weeks after DPC sensitization. As to treatment: therapeutic diphenylcyclopropenone sensitization with weekly scalp DPC. Unique molecular identifiers were linked by the library to individual cDNA molecules. MiXCR, run by TCRdb on the RACE reads, gives a single entry per CDR3 protein. The sample includes roughly 30,000 distinct CDR3 sequences, 9.4% of them seen just once. This clonotype was recorded at least ten times. Its antigen is still unknown. The specimen comprised whole blood, sampled in connection with sensitization to the hapten diphenylcyclopropenone (DPC). The sequence came from a man younger than 40 with alopecia areata. Some clones in this sample may be carry-over from other donors' samples.

In DNA form, the CDR3 reads TGCAGTGCCAACATCCGAACTAGCGGGACCTACTCCTACAATGAGCAGTTCTTC. Translation: CSANIRTSGTYSYNEQFF. The chain uses TRBV20-1 and TRBJ2-1, with TRBD2 identical over 10 bases. Germline V CDR1 and CDR2: DFQATT, SNEGSKA (reference sequence). V lost 6 bases to trimming and J lost 0 bases; unmatched junction nucleotides: 14. This CDR3 is built from 18 residues.